Detailed here is one TCR beta chain. Per the study methods: The authors estimated nucleated cell counts from reference gene primer amplification. Profiled with immunoSEQ multiplex PCR; TCRdb holds only in-frame clones, not every one. V and J calls and clone size are as listed in that table; D and trimming were resolved from the DNA. The data show under 450,000 clones, roughly 90% seen once. These data originate in a study of blood T cell repertoires in COVID-19. Study-wide context: Collection of acute and convalescent COVID-19 samples took place in the United States, Italy and Spain.

Participant-given clinical history determined each cohort assignment. Exposed enrollees encountered a COVID-19 case at some point within 2 weeks before study entry. The germline V gene has CDR1 SEHNR and CDR2 FQNEAQ (reference sequence). This CDR3 comprises 15 residues. Trimming at V came to 5 bases and at J to 0 bases, leaving 5 bases not matched to a gene. The chain links TRBV7-9 to TRBJ2-7; 9 nucleotides agree with TRBD1. Sequencing was carried out using PBMCs or T cells enriched from blood (not recorded which). The receptor comes from a woman aged 40 to 49 who had been exposed to COVID-19. For the CDR3, the DNA is TGTGCCAGCAGCCCGGGACAGGGTGCCTCCTACGAGCAGTACTTC. Translation gives CASSPGQGASYEQYF.